The clone carrying this TCR beta chain has only a few counts. Its antigen is unknown. This sample is drawn from a study of blood T cells in healthy people across ages. A second PCR of about 6 to 12 cycles used a sample-barcoded 5' primer and a J-beta primer mix. Every individual sample yielded 2.5 million or more paired-end reads (each containing CDR3). TCRdb ran MiXCR on the 5' RACE reads and lists one entry per CDR3 protein. The table has hundreds of thousands of distinct CDR3 sequences, roughly half seen once. Findings and limits, study-wide: Higher diversity and more naive CD4+ cells were features of long-lived donors, compared to aged donors.

CDR3 length: 15 residues. Germline V gene lookup returns CDR1 SGHTA and CDR2 FQGNSA. Trimming cost V 4 bases and J 1 base, with 13 bases left between them. The clonotype originates from a man in his sixties in good health. The V call is TRBV7-2, the J call TRBJ2-5; D not resolved. Sample: blood. The CDR3 DNA is TGTGCCAGCAGCTCGTCCCTTCGGACCCAAGAGACCCAGTACTTC. It codes for CASSSSLRTQETQYF.